One and the same sample provided the 13 T cell receptor beta chains below, sequenced in a study of blood T cell repertoires in COVID-19. Produced via immunoSEQ multiplex PCR; TCRdb's table is partial and in-frame only. Among around 310,000 clones listed, around 89% were seen once. Sequencing used PBMCs or T cells enriched from blood (not recorded which). These receptors were collected from a woman aged 35 to 49 who had recovered from COVID-19.

The chain carries TRBV10-3 and TRBJ1-5; 8 positions agree with TRBD1. The ends lost 10 bases at V and 2 bases at J; junction bases unmatched: 4. The CDR3 loop spans 13 amino acids. Germline values: CDR1 ENHRY, CDR2 SYGVKD. CDR3 residues: CATMGQGNQPQHF. Here the CDR3 DNA reads TGTGCCACCATGGGACAGGGCAATCAGCCCCAGCATTTT.

As regards this clone: A junction boundary mismatches the germline segment, possibly from a read error. This chain links TRBV19 with TRBJ2-7, with 8 bases lining up with TRBD2. The CDR3 runs to 15 residues. Germline assignment: CDR1 LNHDA and CDR2 SQIVND (reference sequence). For the CDR3, the DNA is TGTGCCAGTAGTATTCAGCGGGAGTTCTCCTATGAGCAGTACTTC. Its protein product is CASSIQREFSYEQYF.

This clone has more than one count but fewer than ten. The chain combines TRBV5-1 with TRBJ1-3; D uncertain. CDR3 length: 15 amino acids. Germline V gives CDR1 SGHRS, CDR2 YFSETQ. The V end lost 4 bases, the J end lost 4 bases, and 15 bases lay between the germline ends. The CDR3 nucleotides read TGCGCCAGCAGCCCTGACTTGTCCGGGGGAAACACCATATATTTT. It encodes CASSPDLSGGNTIYF.

This sequence joins TRBV6-5 and TRBJ2-7; no clear D gene. The germline V gene encodes CDR1 MNHEY and CDR2 SVGAGI. The ends were cut back, 2 bases at V and 3 bases at J, with 11 bases in the middle. CDR3 size: 14 residues. The CDR3 region has the DNA TGTGCCAGCAGTTACGCCCTGAGTGGCTACGAGCAGTACTTC. The encoded protein is CASSYALSGYEQYF.

The rearrangement joins TRBV12-3 or TRBV12-4 to TRBJ1-1; tentatively, D is TRBD1 (6 bases). Trimming took off 8 bases at V and 4 bases at J, with 14 bases between the two ends. This CDR3 has 13 amino acids. CDR3: CASRGQGFTEAFF. CDR3 nucleotide sequence: TGTGCCAGCCGTGGGCAGGGGTTCACTGAAGCTTTCTTT.

V is TRBV18 and J is TRBJ1-1; D might be TRBD1 (5 bases). The germline CDR1 and CDR2 sequences are KGHSH and LQKENI. CDR3 length equals 15 residues. Trimming pared 3 bases from V and 0 bases from J, leaving 11 bases between. Here the CDR3 DNA reads TGTGCCAGCTCACCTACAGGTCCCATGAACACTGAAGCTTTCTTT. Translation: CASSPTGPMNTEAFF. Variable domain in full (rest from reference TRBV18 and TRBJ1-1): NAGVMQNPRHLVRRRGQEARLRCSPMKGHSHVYWYRQLPEEGLKFMVYLQKENIIDESGMPKERFSAEFPKEGPSILRIQQVVRGDSAAYFCASSPTGPMNTEAFFGQGTRLTVV.

On this clone itself: In the same sample, other DNA sequences code for this CDR3. V and J are TRBV11-2 and TRBJ2-2, with D hard to call. CDR3 length: 14 residues. Germline V gene lookup returns CDR1 SGHAT and CDR2 FQNNGV. V lost 1 base and J lost 1, with 4 bases in between. Written as DNA, the CDR3 is TGTGCCAGCAGCTTAGTGCGGAACACCGGGGAGCTGTTTTTT. Residues: CASSLVRNTGELFF. The full variable domain, its missing parts supplied by reference TRBV11-2 and TRBJ2-2, is EAGVAQSPRYKIIEKRQSVAFWCNPISGHATLYWYQQILGQGPKLLIQFQNNGVVDDSQLPKDRFSAERLKGVDSTLKIQPAKLEDSAVYLCASSLVRNTGELFFGEGSRLTVL.

The chain carries TRBV7-6 and TRBJ1-1; 10 bases fit TRBD1. With V trimmed by 4 bases and J by 4 bases, 12 bases remained unmatched. Germline V gives CDR1 SGHVS, CDR2 FNYEAQ. This CDR3 region has 17 residues. The CDR3 region has the DNA TGTGCCAGCAGCTGGGGACAGGGGATCTCTCGGGCCACTGAAGCTTTCTTT. Translated: CASSWGQGISRATEAFF.

This clone was recorded only once. V usage is TRBV11-2 and J usage is TRBJ2-7; D gene ambiguous. The CDR3 has 15 amino acids. V gave up 0 bases and J gave up 3 bases, with 12 bases separating them. The germline gives CDR1 SGHAT, CDR2 FQNNGV. The CDR3, as DNA: TGTGCCAGCAGCTTAGATCTCTGGCAGTACTACGAGCAGTACTTC. This sequence encodes CASSLDLWQYYEQYF.

This clone was recorded once. The chain couples TRBV29-1 to TRBJ2-3; TRBD1 matches at 8 bases. Losses at the gene ends were 6 bases for V and 4 bases for J; bases not matched to a gene: 6. The CDR3 covers 13 residues. The germline V gene encodes CDR1 SQVTM and CDR2 ANQGSEA. In nucleotides, the CDR3 is TGCAGCGTAACCGGACAGGGACCAGATACGCAGTATTTT. Encoded protein: CSVTGQGPDTQYF.

The chain joins TRBV4-2 to TRBJ2-1; 10 bases agree with TRBD2. CDR3 length: 17 residues. The germline V gene encodes CDR1 LGHNA and CDR2 YNFKEQ. Losses at the gene ends were 0 bases for V and 3 bases for J; bases not matched to a gene: 5. Written as DNA, the CDR3 is TGTGCCAGCAGCCAAGATGGTTGGACTAGCGGCTACAATGAGCAGTTCTTC. Translation gives CASSQDGWTSGYNEQFF.

The chain links TRBV18 to TRBJ1-4; D call uncertain. Per germline, CDR1 KGHSH and CDR2 LQKENI. Between the trimmed V and J ends, which lost 2 bases and 12 bases, there was a span of 7 bases. This CDR3 comprises 11 residues. The CDR3 sequence: CASSPNSQLFF. The CDR3 bases are TGTGCCAGCTCACCAAATAGTCAACTGTTTTTT.

This chain joins TRBV12-3 or TRBV12-4 and TRBJ1-2; D ambiguous. V was pared by 5 bases and J by 4 bases, with 11 bases between. The CDR3 consists of 13 residues. This chain's CDR3 is CASSQEFGYGYTF. CDR3 nucleotide sequence: TGTGCCAGCAGTCAAGAGTTCGGCTATGGCTACACCTTC.